The 8 T cell receptor beta chains given below trace back to one sample, sequenced in a study of PD-1 blockade in mismatch repair-deficient tumors. This table comes from immunoSEQ multiplex PCR, and its TCRdb copy is limited to in-frame clones, with some not included. The table records around 100,000 clones, approximately 80% of them present only once. Specimen: peripheral blood, collected about 36 weeks after starting pembrolizumab. Receptor source: an adult with mismatch repair-deficient cancer.

V usage is TRBV12-5 and J usage is TRBJ2-7; 13 positions agree with TRBD2. Trimming cost V 2 bases and J 2 bases; bases outside gene matches: 9. Per the germline V gene, CDR1 is LGHNT and CDR2 is FRNRAP. The CDR3 extends over 18 amino acids. The CDR3 spells CASGLPRRGTSGTYEQYF. CDR3 coding DNA: TGTGCTAGTGGTTTGCCCAGAAGAGGGACTAGCGGGACCTACGAGCAGTACTTC.

The CDR3 spells CASSLSAGAPGTQYF. CDR3 DNA: TGTGCCAGCAGCTTATCCGCGGGGGCCCCTGGAACGCAGTATTTT. V usage is TRBV5-6 and J usage is TRBJ2-3; the D gene is possibly TRBD2 (7 bases). Germline CDR1 is SGHDT and CDR2 is YYEEEE. The V gene lost 2 bases and the J gene lost 9 bases, with 19 bases spanning the gap. The CDR3 runs to 15 residues.

This chain links TRBV11-3 with TRBJ2-7, with TRBD2 matching 10 bases. There are 16 residues in the CDR3. Trimming at V came to 5 bases and at J to 5 bases, leaving 12 bases not matched to a gene. Germline lookup yields CDR1 SGHNT and CDR2 YENEEA. CDR3 sequence (DNA): TGTGCCAGCAGCCAACGACTAGCGGGTTATCCCAACGAGCAGTACTTC. Encoded protein: CASSQRLAGYPNEQYF.

In this sample, this clone turned up once. This chain connects TRBV13 to TRBJ2-5, with D perhaps TRBD1 (6 bases). Germline CDR1 is PRHDT and CDR2 is FYEKMQ (reference sequence). The CDR3 spans 16 residues. Deletions cut 2 bases from V and 4 bases from J, with 17 bases between. The DNA of the CDR3 is TGTGCCAGCAGCTTATCGCACAGGGCAGGCGGAGAGACCCAGTACTTC. Residues: CASSLSHRAGGETQYF.

The V call is TRBV15, the J call TRBJ2-3; no clear D. CDR1 is LNHNV, CDR2 YYDKDF, per germline (reference sequence). This CDR3 spans 12 amino acids. V lost 2 bases and J 5 bases, leaving 5 bases between the germline ends. The chain's CDR3 is CATSRSGDTQYF. CDR3 sequence (DNA): TGTGCCACCAGCAGATCGGGAGATACGCAGTATTTT. The full variable domain, with the rest looked up from reference TRBV15 and TRBJ2-3, is DAMVIQNPRYQVTQFGKPVTLSCSQTLNHNVMYWYQQKSSQAPKLLFHYYDKDFNNEADTPDNFQSRRPNTSFCFLDIRSPGLGDTAMYLCATSRSGDTQYFGPGTRLTVL.

The chain has TRBV5-4 and TRBJ1-1; perhaps TRBD1 as D (5 bases). Trimming pared 3 bases from V and 8 bases from J, leaving 11 bases between. The CDR3 loop spans 12 amino acids. Germline V gene sequence: CDR1 SGHNT, CDR2 YYREEE (reference sequence). The CDR3 DNA sequence: TGTGCCAGCAGCTCGGGGGAGACAGAAGCTTTCTTT. The encoded protein is CASSSGETEAFF. Based on the CDR3 plus reference TRBV5-4 and TRBJ1-1, the full variable domain is ETGVTQSPTHLIKTRGQQVTLRCSSQSGHNTVSWYQQALGQGPQFIFQYYREEENGRGNFPPRFSGLQFPNYSSELNVNALELDDSALYLCASSSGETEAFFGQGTRLTVV.

V gene TRBV7-2 combines with J gene TRBJ1-3; D is possibly TRBD1 (5 bases). Trimming took 2 bases from V and 0 from J, leaving 8 bases between them. Germline V lookup: CDR1 SGHTA, CDR2 FQGNSA. The CDR3 is made up of 15 amino acids. The CDR3 loop is CASSLWGSSGNTIYF. In DNA, the CDR3 is TGTGCCAGCAGCTTATGGGGGAGCTCTGGAAACACCATATATTTT.

The chain recombines TRBV7-9 with TRBJ1-2; D not certain. CDR1 and CDR2 from the germline V gene are SEHNR and FQNEAQ (reference sequence). The CDR3 totals 16 residues. V was cut by 2 bases and J by 4 bases, with 17 bases left in between. The DNA of the CDR3 is TGTGCCAGCAGCTTAAATCGGAATCCTAGGCTCTATGGCTACACCTTC. Protein product: CASSLNRNPRLYGYTF.